This entry lists 17 T cell receptor beta chains sequenced from one sample in a study of blood T cell repertoires in COVID-19. Some clones are missing from TCRdb's copy, which holds only in-frame ones; the method was immunoSEQ multiplex PCR. The sample yields more than 45,000 clones, roughly 87% seen once. Source material: peripheral blood. Receptor source: a human donor in a cohort sampled during active COVID-19.

The chain couples TRBV23-1 to TRBJ1-1; D unclear. TRBV23-1 is assigned to the ORF class and has an uncertain function. The CDR3 extends over 13 amino acids. Trimming left V 7 bases short and J 1 base short, with 10 bases between. CDR3 nucleotide sequence: TGCGCCAGCAAAAGGGAGAGGAACACTGAAGCTTTCTTT. Translating it yields CASKRERNTEAFF.

J is TRBJ2-1 and V is TRBV11-3, with D unresolved. Germline V gene lookup returns CDR1 SGHNT and CDR2 YENEEA. The CDR3 has 12 residues. The germline V and J ends were trimmed by 5 bases and 8 bases, with 10 bases remaining between them. This CDR3 is CASSTRDYEQFF. CDR3 nucleotide sequence: TGTGCCAGCAGCACGCGAGACTATGAGCAGTTCTTC. The full variable domain, its missing parts supplied by reference TRBV11-3 and TRBJ2-1, is EAGVVQSPRYKIIEKKQPVAFWCNPISGHNTLYWYLQNLGQGPELLIRYENEEAVDDSQLPKDRFSAERLKGVDSTLKIQPAELGDSAVYLCASSTRDYEQFFGPGTRLTVL.

This clone was seen more than once but under ten times. V usage is TRBV27 and J usage is TRBJ1-3, with TRBD1 as a possible D gene (6 bases). CDR1 and CDR2 (germline): MNHEY, SMNVEV (reference sequence). The CDR3 runs 15 residues. The V end was cut by 8 bases, the J end by 3 bases, with 17 bases between. The CDR3: CASRVQGNGGNTIYF. The CDR3 DNA sequence: TGTGCCAGCCGCGTCCAGGGGAATGGTGGAAACACCATATATTTT.

The chain carries TRBV7-2 and TRBJ2-6, with D possibly TRBD1 on 6 matching bases. Looked up from germline, CDR1 is SGHTA and CDR2 is FQGNSA. The CDR3 has 14 amino acids. V was shortened by 3 bases and J by 4 bases, with 7 bases between the two germline ends. The CDR3 region has the DNA TGTGCCAGCAGCTTGGGGGCCGGGGCCAACGTCCTGACTTTC. Amino acid sequence: CASSLGAGANVLTF.

The rearrangement uses TRBV6-5 and TRBJ2-1; TRBD2 aligns across 12 bases. Germline lookup yields CDR1 MNHEY and CDR2 SVGAGI. The CDR3 is made up of 15 amino acids. The V gene end was trimmed by 9 bases and the J gene end by 7 bases; junction bases not matched to a gene: 10. CDR3 nucleotide sequence: TGTGCCAGTACTGCGACTAGCGGGAGTCAGAATGAGCAGTTCTTC. Translated: CASTATSGSQNEQFF.

Here the CDR3 reads CAGGTGETQYF. DNA of the CDR3: TGTGCCGGGGGGACAGGGGAGACCCAGTACTTC. The chain combines TRBV2 with TRBJ2-5; TRBD1 matches at 9 bases. This CDR3 contains 11 residues. V was clipped by 11 bases and J by 5 bases; unmatched bases: 3. Germline CDR1 and CDR2: SNHLY and FYNNEI.

CDR3 amino acids: CASSLSYGTQDSLHF. In DNA, the CDR3 is TGTGCCAGCAGCTTATCTTACGGGACACAAGATTCCCTCCACTTT. The chain is built from TRBV7-9 and TRBJ1-6; weak D call: TRBD1 (6 bases). From germline, CDR1 is SEHNR and CDR2 FQNEAQ (reference sequence). Trimming removed 2 bases from V and 14 bases from J, with 19 bases in between. The CDR3 is made up of 15 amino acids.

The genes are TRBV5-6 and TRBJ2-7, with 12 bases aligning to TRBD2. This CDR3 has 17 amino acids. Germline-derived CDR1 and CDR2 are SGHDT and YYEEEE. The J segment lost 0 bases and the V segment lost 4 bases, leaving 8 bases of the junction unmatched. The chain's CDR3 is CASSPTTSGRSSYEQYF. The DNA of the CDR3 is TGTGCCAGCAGCCCTACGACTAGCGGGAGAAGCTCCTACGAGCAGTACTTC.

The V call is TRBV11-2, the J call TRBJ2-7; 15 nucleotides line up with TRBD2. There are 18 residues in the CDR3. Germline V gene data show CDR1 as SGHAT and CDR2 as FQNNGV. Trimming took 3 bases from V and 2 from J; bases not matched to a gene: 8. The CDR3 nucleotides are TGTGCCAGCAGCTTCACACGGACTAGCGGGAGGGCCCCCTACGAGCAGTACTTC. Translated, it gives CASSFTRTSGRAPYEQYF. Together with reference TRBV11-2 and TRBJ2-7, the CDR3 gives the full variable domain: EAGVAQSPRYKIIEKRQSVAFWCNPISGHATLYWYQQILGQGPKLLIQFQNNGVVDDSQLPKDRFSAERLKGVDSTLKIQPAKLEDSAVYLCASSFTRTSGRAPYEQYFGPGTRLTVT.

This clone appeared a single time. The J gene is TRBJ1-6, the V gene TRBV7-3; D is perhaps TRBD1 (6 bases). The V gene lost 0 bases and the J gene lost 7 bases, with 10 bases spanning the gap. CDR1 and CDR2 from the germline V gene are SGHTA and FQGTGA. The CDR3 contains 15 residues. The CDR3 bases are TGTGCCAGCAGCTTAACTGGACAGAGCAATTCACCCCTCCACTTT. Its translation: CASSLTGQSNSPLHF. Filled out from reference TRBV7-3 and TRBJ1-6, the complete variable domain reads GAGVSQTPSNKVTEKGKYVELRCDPISGHTALYWYRQSLGQGPEFLIYFQGTGAADDSGLPNDRFFAVRPEGSVSTLKIQRTERGDSAVYLCASSLTGQSNSPLHFGNGTRLTVT.

V is TRBV5-1 and J is TRBJ2-1, with D hard to call. Deletions cut 0 bases from V and 3 bases from J, with 4 bases between. Germline V gives CDR1 SGHRS, CDR2 YFSETQ. The CDR3 consists of 13 residues. The CDR3, as DNA: TGCGCCAGCAGCTTGGACGGCTACAATGAGCAGTTCTTC. This gives the protein CASSLDGYNEQFF.

The chain carries TRBV21-1 and TRBJ2-3; the DNA was not compared with TRBD2, the D call given in the table. TRBV21-1 is an annotated pseudogene. This CDR3 has 17 amino acids. CDR3 sequence reads: CASSKVELALSTDTQYF. As DNA, the CDR3 is TGTGCCAGCAGCAAAGTGGAGCTAGCGCTTAGCACAGATACGCAGTATTTT.

This chain uses TRBV5-1 with TRBJ2-1; D is unresolved. The CDR3 is made up of 15 amino acids. CDR1 is SGHRS, CDR2 YFSETQ, per germline. V was shortened by 4 bases and J by 2 bases, with 13 bases between the two germline ends. The CDR3 coding sequence is TGCGCCAGCAGCCTCCAGCACAGAGCCTACAATGAGCAGTTCTTC. Translating it yields CASSLQHRAYNEQFF.

The table lists this clone with a count of one. The chain carries TRBV6-1 and TRBJ2-3, with D possibly matching TRBD1 (5 bases). There are 16 residues in the CDR3. Germline V gives CDR1 MNHNS, CDR2 SASEGT. V was shortened by 2 bases and J by 2 bases, with 14 bases between the two germline ends. The CDR3 loop is CASSESLNRITDTQYF. For the CDR3, the DNA is TGTGCCAGCAGTGAATCGCTAAACAGGATCACAGATACGCAGTATTTT.

The chain joins TRBV3-1 (or the pseudogene TRBV3-2) to TRBJ1-2; 8 bases are a match to TRBD1. In germline, CDR1 is LGHDT, CDR2 YNNKEL (reference sequence). This CDR3 spans 13 amino acids. With 1 base clipped from V and 9 bases from J, the junction kept 4 bases outside the gene matches. The CDR3 DNA follows: TGTGCCAGCAGCCAAGTGTCAGGGGGCAGCTACACCTTC. It translates to CASSQVSGGSYTF.

The chain joins TRBV2 to TRBJ1-4; possible D gene TRBD1, 5 bases. This CDR3 has 15 amino acids. Germline V gene sequence: CDR1 SNHLY, CDR2 FYNNEI. V was shortened by 5 bases and J by 5 bases, with 15 bases between the two germline ends. This CDR3 is CASSYFGTLNEKLFF. As DNA, the CDR3 is TGTGCCAGCAGTTACTTCGGGACTCTAAATGAAAAACTGTTTTTT.

This sequence joins TRBV3-1 (or the pseudogene TRBV3-2) and TRBJ1-1; perhaps TRBD1 as D (6 bases). V was pared by 5 bases and J by 1 base, with 11 bases between. Germline CDR1 reads LGHDT; CDR2 reads YNNKEL (reference sequence). The CDR3 has 14 residues. DNA of the CDR3: TGTGCCAGCAGCTTTTTGACAGGGAACACTGAAGCTTTCTTT. Its translation: CASSFLTGNTEAFF.